The rows below give T cell receptor beta chains drawn from one sample of a study of cytomegalovirus exposure and HLA in healthy donors. Some clones are missing from TCRdb's copy, which holds only in-frame ones; the method was immunoSEQ multiplex PCR. Altogether roughly 88,000 clones are present, less than 85% being singletons, with the ten largest covering approximately 5.1%. The sample consisted of PBMCs. These receptors all come from a man younger than 40 in good health and CMV-seropositive. CDR3s include the opening cysteine and the closing phenylalanine or tryptophan.

v_gene,CDR3aa
TRBV28,CASILGGQGGAFF
TRBV18,CASSPGTLERETQYF
TRBV29-1,CSVEGAGAETYEQYF
TRBV4-1,CASSQATEYGYTF
TRBV27,CASSERDNEQFF
TRBV11-3,CASSLRGRNEQFF
TRBV9,CASSARDTQYF
TRBV7-9,CASSPWDRVYTEAFF
TRBV28,CASSLYGTSGSSYEQYF
TRBV29-1,CSVDEGQGAPETQYF
TRBV28,CASSFRLSGNYGYTF
TRBV11-2,CASSLVGTGGYGYTF
TRBV6-1,CASSELGQNYGYTF
TRBV9,CASSPGGGGHTEAFF
TRBV13,CASSGRLAGGGETQYF
TRBV10-3,CAISGEMTDTQYF
TRBV7-2,CASSLDRGGTDTQYF
TRBV7-8,CASSLNVVGGAGNTIYF
TRBV25-1,CASRQGGGYTF
TRBV16,CASSQFSVNEQFF
TRBV19,CASSGGRADEQFF
TRBV27,CASSRERFNEKLFF
TRBV6-1,CASSITDGGATEAFF